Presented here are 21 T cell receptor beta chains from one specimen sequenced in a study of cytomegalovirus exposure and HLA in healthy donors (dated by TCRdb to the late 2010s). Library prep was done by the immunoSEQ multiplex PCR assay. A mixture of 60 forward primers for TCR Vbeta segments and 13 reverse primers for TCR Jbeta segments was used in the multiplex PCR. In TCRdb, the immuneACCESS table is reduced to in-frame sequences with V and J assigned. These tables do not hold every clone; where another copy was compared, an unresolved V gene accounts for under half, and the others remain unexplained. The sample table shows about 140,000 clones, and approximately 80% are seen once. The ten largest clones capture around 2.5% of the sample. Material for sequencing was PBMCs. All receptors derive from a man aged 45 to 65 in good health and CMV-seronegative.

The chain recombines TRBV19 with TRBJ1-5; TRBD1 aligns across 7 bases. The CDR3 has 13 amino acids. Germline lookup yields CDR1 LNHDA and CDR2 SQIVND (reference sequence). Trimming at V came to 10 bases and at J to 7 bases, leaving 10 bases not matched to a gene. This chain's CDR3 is CAIAQGTGQPQHF. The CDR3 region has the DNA TGTGCCATTGCACAGGGGACGGGACAGCCCCAGCATTTT. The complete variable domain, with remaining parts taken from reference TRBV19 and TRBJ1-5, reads DGGITQSPKYLFRKEGQNVTLSCEQNLNHDAMYWYRQDPGQGLRLIYYSQIVNDFQKGDIAEGYSVSREKKESFPLTVTSAQKNPTAFYLCAIAQGTGQPQHFGDGTRLSIL.

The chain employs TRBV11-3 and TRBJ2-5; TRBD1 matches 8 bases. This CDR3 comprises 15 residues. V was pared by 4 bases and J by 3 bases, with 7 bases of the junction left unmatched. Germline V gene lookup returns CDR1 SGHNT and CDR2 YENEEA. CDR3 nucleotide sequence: TGTGCCAGCAGCTCCGGGACAGGACGGGAAGAGACCCAGTACTTC. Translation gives CASSSGTGREETQYF.

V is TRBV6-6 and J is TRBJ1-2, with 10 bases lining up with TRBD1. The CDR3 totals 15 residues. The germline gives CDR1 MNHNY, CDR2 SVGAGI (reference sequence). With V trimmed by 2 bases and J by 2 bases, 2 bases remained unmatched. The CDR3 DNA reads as TGTGCCAGCAGTTACCCGGGACAGGGGAACTATGGCTACACCTTC. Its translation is CASSYPGQGNYGYTF.

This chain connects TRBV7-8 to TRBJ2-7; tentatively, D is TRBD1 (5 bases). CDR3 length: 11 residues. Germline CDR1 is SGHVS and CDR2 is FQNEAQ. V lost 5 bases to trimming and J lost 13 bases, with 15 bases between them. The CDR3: CASSQGAVPYF. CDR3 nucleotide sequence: TGTGCCAGCAGCCAAGGGGCAGTGCCTTACTTC.

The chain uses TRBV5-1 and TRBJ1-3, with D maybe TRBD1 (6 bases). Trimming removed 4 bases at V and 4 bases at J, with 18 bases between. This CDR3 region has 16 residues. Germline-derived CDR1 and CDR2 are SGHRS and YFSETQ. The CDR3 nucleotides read TGCGCCAGCAGCCTGACAGGTCCTTTGGGGGGAAACACCATATATTTT. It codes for CASSLTGPLGGNTIYF.

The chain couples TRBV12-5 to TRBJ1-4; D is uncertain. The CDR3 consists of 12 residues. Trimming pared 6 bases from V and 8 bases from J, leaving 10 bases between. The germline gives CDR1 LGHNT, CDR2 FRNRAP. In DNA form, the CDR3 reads TGTGCTAGTGGGGAGGAGAGGGAAAAACTGTTTTTT. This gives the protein CASGEEREKLFF.

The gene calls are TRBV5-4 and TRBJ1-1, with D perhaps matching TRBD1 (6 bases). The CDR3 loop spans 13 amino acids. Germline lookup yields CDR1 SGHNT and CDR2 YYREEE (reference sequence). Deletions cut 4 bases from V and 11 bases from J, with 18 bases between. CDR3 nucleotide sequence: TGTGCCAGCAGCAAAGAAAGACCAGGGGAGGCTTTCTTT. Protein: CASSKERPGEAFF.

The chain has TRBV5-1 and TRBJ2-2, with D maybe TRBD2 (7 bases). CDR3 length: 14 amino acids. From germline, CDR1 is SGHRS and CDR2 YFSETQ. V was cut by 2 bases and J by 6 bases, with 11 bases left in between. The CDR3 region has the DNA TGCGCCAGCAGCTTCACAGGGAGGGCCGGGGAGCTGTTTTTT. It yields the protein CASSFTGRAGELFF.

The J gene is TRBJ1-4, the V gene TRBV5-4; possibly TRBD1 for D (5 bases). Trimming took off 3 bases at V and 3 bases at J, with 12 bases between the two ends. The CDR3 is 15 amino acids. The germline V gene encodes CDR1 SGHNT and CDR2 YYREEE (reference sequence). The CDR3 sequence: CASSSKWGPNEKLFF. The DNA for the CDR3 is TGTGCCAGCAGCTCAAAATGGGGCCCTAATGAAAAACTGTTTTTT.

CDR3 loop: CASSFSGSSGNTIYF. The DNA for the CDR3 is TGCGCCAGCAGCTTTTCCGGTAGCTCTGGAAACACCATATATTTT. The rearrangement joins TRBV5-1 to TRBJ1-3, with D unclear. This CDR3 has 15 residues. The germline V and J ends were trimmed by 2 bases and 0 bases, with 9 bases remaining between them. Germline lookup yields CDR1 SGHRS and CDR2 YFSETQ.

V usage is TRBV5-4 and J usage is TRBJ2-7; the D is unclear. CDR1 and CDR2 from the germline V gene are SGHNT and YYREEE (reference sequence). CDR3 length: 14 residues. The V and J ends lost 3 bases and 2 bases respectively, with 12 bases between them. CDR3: CASSSGRQPYEQYF. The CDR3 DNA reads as TGTGCCAGCAGCTCTGGAAGACAACCCTACGAGCAGTACTTC.

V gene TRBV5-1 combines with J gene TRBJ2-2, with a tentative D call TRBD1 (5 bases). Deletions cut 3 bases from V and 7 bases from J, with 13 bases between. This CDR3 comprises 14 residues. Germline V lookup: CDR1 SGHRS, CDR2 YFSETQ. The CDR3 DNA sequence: TGCGCCAGCAGCTCAGGGTACTCGGACGGGGAGCTGTTTTTT. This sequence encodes CASSSGYSDGELFF.

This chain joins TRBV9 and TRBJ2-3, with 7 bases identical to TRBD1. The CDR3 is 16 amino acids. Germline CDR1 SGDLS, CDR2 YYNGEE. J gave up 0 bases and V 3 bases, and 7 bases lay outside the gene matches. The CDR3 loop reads CASSGETGVSTDTQYF. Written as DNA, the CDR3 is TGTGCCAGCAGCGGGGAAACAGGGGTCAGCACAGATACGCAGTATTTT.

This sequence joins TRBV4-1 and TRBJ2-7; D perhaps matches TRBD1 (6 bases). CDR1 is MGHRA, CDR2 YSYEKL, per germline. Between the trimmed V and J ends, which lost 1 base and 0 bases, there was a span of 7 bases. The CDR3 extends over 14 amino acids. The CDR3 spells CASSQGRGSYEQYF. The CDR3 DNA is TGCGCCAGCAGCCAAGGCAGGGGCTCCTACGAGCAGTACTTC.

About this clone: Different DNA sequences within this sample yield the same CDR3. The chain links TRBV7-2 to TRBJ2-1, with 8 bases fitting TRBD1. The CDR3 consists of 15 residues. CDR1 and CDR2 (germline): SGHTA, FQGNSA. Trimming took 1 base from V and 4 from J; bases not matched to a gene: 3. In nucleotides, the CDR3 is TGTGCCAGCAGCTTAGGACAGGGGATATACAATGAGCAGTTCTTC. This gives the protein CASSLGQGIYNEQFF. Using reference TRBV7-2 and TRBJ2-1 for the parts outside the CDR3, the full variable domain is GAGVSQSPSNKVTEKGKDVELRCDPISGHTALYWYRQSLGQGLEFLIYFQGNSAPDKSGLPSDRFSAERTGGSVSTLTIQRTQQEDSAVYLCASSLGQGIYNEQFFGPGTRLTVL.

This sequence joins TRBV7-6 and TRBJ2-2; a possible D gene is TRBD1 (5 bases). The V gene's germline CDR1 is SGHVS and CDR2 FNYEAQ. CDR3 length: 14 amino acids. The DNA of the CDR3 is TGTGCAGTTGGGATGGGGCAGAACACCGGGGAGCTGTTTTTT. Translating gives CAVGMGQNTGELFF. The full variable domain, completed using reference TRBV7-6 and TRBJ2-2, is GAGVSQSPRYKVTKRGQDVALRCDPISGHVSLYWYRQALGQGPEFLTYFNYEAQQDKSGLPNDRFSAERPEGSISTLTIQRTEQRDSAMYRCAVGMGQNTGELFFGEGSRLTVL.

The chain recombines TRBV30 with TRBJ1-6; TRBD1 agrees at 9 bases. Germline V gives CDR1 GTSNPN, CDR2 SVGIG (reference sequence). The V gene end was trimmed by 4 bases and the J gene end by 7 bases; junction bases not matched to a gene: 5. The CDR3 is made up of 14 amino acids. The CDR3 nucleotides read TGTGCCTGGAACGGGGGACAGGGAAATTCACCCCTCCACTTT. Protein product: CAWNGGQGNSPLHF.

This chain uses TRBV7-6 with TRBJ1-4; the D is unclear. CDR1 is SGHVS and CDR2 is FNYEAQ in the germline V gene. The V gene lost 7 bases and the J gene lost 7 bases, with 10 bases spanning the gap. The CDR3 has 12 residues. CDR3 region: CASNMGSEKLFF. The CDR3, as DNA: TGTGCCAGCAACATGGGGAGTGAAAAACTGTTTTTT.

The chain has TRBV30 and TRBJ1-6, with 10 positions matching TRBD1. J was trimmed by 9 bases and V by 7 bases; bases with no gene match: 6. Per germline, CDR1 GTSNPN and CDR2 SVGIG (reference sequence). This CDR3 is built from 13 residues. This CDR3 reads CASNRQGASPLHF. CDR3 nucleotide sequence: TGTGCCTCCAATAGACAGGGGGCTTCACCCCTCCACTTT.

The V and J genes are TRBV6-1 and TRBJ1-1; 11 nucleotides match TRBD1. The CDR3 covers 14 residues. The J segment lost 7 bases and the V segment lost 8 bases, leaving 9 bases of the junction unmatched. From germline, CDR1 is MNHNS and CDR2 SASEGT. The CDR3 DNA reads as TGTGCCAGCCTACCTCGGACAGGGGGCGTTGAAGCTTTCTTT. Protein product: CASLPRTGGVEAFF.

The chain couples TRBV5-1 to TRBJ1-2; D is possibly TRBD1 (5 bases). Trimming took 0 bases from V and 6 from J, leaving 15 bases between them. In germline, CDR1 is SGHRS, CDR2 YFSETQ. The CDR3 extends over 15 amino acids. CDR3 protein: CASSLAGGVSHGYTF. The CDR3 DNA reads TGCGCCAGCAGCTTGGCCGGGGGGGTGTCGCATGGCTACACCTTC.